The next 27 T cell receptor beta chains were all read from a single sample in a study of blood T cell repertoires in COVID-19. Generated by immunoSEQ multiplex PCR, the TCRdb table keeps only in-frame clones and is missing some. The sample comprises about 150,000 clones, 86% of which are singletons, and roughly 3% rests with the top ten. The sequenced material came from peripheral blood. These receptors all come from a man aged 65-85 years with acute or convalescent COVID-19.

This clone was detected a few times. The CDR3 is CASSPQGQKQETQYF. The CDR3, as DNA: TGTGCCAGCAGCCCTCAGGGACAGAAACAAGAGACCCAGTACTTC. The chain combines TRBV3-1 (or the pseudogene TRBV3-2) with TRBJ2-5; 7 positions agree with TRBD1. There are 15 residues in the CDR3. V trimming: 4 bases; J trimming: 2 bases; junction bases outside the gene matches: 7. Per the germline V gene, CDR1 is LGHDT and CDR2 is YNNKEL (reference sequence).

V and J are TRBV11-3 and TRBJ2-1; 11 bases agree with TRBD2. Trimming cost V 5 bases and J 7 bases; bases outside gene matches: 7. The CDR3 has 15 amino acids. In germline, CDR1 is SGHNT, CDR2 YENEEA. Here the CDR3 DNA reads TGTGCCAGCAGCCCAACGACTAGCGGGAATAATGAGCAGTTCTTC. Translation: CASSPTTSGNNEQFF.

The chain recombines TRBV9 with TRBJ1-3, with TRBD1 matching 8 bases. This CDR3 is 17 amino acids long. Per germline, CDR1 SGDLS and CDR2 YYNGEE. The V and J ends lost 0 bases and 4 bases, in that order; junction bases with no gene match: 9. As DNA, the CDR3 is TGTGCCAGCAGCGTAGGTACCTCGACAGGGGCGGGAAACACCATATATTTT. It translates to CASSVGTSTGAGNTIYF.

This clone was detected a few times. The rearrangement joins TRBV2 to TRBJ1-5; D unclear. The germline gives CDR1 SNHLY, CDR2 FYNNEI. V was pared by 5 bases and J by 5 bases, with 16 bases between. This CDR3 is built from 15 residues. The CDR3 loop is CASSLRGLRDQPQHF. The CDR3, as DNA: TGTGCCAGCAGTCTACGGGGTCTAAGGGATCAGCCCCAGCATTTT.

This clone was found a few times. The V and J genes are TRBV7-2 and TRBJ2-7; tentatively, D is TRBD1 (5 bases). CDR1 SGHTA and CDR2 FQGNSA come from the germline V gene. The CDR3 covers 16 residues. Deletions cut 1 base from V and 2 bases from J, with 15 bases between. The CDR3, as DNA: TGTGCCAGCAGCTTAGGGGCACAGGAATCTGCCTACGAGCAGTACTTC. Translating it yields CASSLGAQESAYEQYF.

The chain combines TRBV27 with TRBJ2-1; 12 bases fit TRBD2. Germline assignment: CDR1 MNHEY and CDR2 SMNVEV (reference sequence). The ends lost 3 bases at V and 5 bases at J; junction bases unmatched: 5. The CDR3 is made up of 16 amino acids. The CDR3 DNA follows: TGTGCCAGCAGTTTGACTAGCGGGAGTTACCACAATGAGCAGTTCTTC. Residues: CASSLTSGSYHNEQFF.

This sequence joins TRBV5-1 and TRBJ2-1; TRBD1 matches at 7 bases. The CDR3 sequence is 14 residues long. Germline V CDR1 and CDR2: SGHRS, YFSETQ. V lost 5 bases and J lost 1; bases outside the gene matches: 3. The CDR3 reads CASRGQESYNEQFF. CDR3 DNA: TGCGCCAGCAGAGGACAGGAATCCTACAATGAGCAGTTCTTC. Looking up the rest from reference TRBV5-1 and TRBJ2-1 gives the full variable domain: KAGVTQTPRYLIKTRGQQVTLSCSPISGHRSVSWYQQTPGQGLQFLFEYFSETQRNKGNFPGRFSGRQFSNSRSEMNVSTLELGDSALYLCASRGQESYNEQFFGPGTRLTVL.

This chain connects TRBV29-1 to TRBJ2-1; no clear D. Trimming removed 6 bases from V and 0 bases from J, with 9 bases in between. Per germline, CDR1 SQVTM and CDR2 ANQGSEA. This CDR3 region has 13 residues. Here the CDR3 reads CSVDFSSYNEQFF. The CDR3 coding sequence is TGCAGCGTAGATTTTAGCTCCTACAATGAGCAGTTCTTC.

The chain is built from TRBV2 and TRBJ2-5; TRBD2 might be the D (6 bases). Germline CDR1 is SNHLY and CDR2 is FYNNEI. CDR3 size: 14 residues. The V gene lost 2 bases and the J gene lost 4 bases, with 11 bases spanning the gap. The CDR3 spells CASSELRGLETQYF. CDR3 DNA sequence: TGTGCCAGCAGTGAATTGCGGGGTTTAGAGACCCAGTACTTC.

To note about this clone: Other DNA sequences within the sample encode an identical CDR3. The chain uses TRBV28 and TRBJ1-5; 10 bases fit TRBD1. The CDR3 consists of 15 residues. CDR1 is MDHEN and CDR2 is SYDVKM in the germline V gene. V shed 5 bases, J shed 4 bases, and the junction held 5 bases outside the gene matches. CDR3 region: CASSLPGQGNQPQHF. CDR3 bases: TGTGCCAGCAGTCTCCCGGGACAGGGGAATCAGCCCCAGCATTTT.

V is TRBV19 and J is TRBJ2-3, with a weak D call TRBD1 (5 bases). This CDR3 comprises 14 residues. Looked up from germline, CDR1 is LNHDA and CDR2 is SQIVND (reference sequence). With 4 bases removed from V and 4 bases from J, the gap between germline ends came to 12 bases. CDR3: CASSTTTESDTQYF. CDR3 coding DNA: TGTGCCAGTAGTACCACGACAGAATCAGATACGCAGTATTTT.

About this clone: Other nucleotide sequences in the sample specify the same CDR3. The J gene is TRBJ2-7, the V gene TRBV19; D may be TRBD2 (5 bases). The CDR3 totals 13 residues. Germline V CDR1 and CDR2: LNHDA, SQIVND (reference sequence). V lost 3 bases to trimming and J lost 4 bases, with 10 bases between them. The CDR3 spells CASSIGLSYEQYF. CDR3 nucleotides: TGTGCCAGTAGTATTGGACTCTCTTACGAGCAGTACTTC.

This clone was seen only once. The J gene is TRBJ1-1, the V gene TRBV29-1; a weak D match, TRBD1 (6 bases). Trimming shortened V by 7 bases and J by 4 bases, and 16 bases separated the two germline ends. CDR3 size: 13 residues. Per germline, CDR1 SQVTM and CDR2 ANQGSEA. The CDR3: CSGHSGVPTEAFF. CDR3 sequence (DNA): TGCAGCGGTCATTCAGGGGTCCCCACTGAAGCTTTCTTT.

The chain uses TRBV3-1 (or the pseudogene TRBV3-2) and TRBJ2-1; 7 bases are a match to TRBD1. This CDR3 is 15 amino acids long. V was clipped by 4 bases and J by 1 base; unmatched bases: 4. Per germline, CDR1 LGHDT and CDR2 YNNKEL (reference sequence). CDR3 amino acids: CASSPTTGSYNEQFF. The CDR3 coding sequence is TGTGCCAGCAGCCCCACGACAGGGTCCTACAATGAGCAGTTCTTC.

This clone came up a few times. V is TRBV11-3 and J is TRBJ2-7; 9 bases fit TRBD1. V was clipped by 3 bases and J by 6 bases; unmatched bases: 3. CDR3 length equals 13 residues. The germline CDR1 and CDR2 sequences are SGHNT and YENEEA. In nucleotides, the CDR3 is TGTGCCAGCAGCTTGGGACAGGGCAGCGAGCAGTACTTC. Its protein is CASSLGQGSEQYF. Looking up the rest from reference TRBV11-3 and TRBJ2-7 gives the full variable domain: EAGVVQSPRYKIIEKKQPVAFWCNPISGHNTLYWYLQNLGQGPELLIRYENEEAVDDSQLPKDRFSAERLKGVDSTLKIQPAELGDSAVYLCASSLGQGSEQYFGPGTRLTVT.

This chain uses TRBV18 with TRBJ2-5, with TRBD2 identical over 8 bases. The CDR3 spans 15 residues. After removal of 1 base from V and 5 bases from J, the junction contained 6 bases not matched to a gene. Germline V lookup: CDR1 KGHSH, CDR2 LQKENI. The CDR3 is CASSPRSSGSETQYF. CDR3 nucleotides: TGTGCCAGCTCACCACGATCTAGCGGGTCTGAGACCCAGTACTTC.

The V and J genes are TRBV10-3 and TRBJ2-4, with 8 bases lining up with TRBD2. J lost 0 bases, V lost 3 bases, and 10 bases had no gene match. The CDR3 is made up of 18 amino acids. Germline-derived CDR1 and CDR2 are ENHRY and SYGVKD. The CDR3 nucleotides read TGTGCCATCAGTGACCCCGGGGGGGGGTTCTTAGCCAAAAACATTCAGTACTTC. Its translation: CAISDPGGGFLAKNIQYF.

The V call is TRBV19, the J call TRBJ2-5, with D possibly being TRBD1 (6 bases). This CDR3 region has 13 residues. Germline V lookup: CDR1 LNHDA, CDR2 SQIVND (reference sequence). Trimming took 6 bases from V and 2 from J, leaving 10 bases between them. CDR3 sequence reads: CASRNREQETQYF. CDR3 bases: TGTGCCAGTAGAAACAGGGAACAAGAGACCCAGTACTTC.

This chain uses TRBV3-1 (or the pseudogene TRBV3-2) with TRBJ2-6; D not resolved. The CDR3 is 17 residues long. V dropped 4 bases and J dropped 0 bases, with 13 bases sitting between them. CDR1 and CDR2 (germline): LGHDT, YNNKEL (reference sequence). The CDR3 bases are TGTGCCAGCAGCCCCGAATGGCCGGGCTCTGGGGCCAACGTCCTGACTTTC. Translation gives CASSPEWPGSGANVLTF.

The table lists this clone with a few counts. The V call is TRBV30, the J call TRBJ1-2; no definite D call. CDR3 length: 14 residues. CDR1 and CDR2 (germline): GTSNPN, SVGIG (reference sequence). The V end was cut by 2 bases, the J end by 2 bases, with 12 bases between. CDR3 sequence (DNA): TGTGCCTGGAGTATAAGTAGAGGGAACTATGGCTACACCTTC. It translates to CAWSISRGNYGYTF.

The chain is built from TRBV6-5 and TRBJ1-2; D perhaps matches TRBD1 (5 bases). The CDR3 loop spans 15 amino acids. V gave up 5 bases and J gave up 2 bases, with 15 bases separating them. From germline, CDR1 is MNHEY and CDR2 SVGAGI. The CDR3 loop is CASSPDNSRNYGYTF. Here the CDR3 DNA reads TGTGCCAGCAGTCCGGACAACTCAAGGAACTATGGCTACACCTTC.

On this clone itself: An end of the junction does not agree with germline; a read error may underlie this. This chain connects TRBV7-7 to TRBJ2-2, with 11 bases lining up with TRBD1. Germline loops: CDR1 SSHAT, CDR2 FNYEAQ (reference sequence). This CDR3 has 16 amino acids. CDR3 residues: CASSLGQGVTTGELFF. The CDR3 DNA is TGTGCTAGCAGCTTGGGACAGGGGGTGACCACCGGGGAGCTGTTTTTT.

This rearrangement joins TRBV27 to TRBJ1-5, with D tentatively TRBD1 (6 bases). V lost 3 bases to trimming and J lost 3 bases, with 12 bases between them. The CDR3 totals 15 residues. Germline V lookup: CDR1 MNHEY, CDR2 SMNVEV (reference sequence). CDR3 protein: CASSLGGPLNQPQHF. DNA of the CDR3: TGTGCCAGCAGTTTGGGGGGGCCCCTCAATCAGCCCCAGCATTTT.

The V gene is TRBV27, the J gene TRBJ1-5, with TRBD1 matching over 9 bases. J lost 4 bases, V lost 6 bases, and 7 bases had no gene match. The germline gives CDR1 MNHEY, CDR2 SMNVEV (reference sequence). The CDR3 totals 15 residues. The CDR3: CASRLLTGGNQPQHF. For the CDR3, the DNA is TGTGCCAGCAGACTGCTGACAGGGGGAAATCAGCCCCAGCATTTT.

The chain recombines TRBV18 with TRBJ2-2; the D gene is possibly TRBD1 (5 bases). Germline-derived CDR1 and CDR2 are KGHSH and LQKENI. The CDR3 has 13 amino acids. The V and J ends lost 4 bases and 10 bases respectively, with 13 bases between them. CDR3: CASSLLGAPELFF. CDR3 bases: TGTGCCAGCTCACTCTTAGGGGCCCCGGAGCTGTTTTTT.

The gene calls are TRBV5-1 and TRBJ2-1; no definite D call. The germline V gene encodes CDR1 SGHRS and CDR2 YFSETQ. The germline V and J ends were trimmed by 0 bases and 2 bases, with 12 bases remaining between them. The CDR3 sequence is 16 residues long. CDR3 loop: CASSLGASVPYNEQFF. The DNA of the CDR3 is TGCGCCAGCAGCTTGGGAGCGAGCGTCCCCTACAATGAGCAGTTCTTC.

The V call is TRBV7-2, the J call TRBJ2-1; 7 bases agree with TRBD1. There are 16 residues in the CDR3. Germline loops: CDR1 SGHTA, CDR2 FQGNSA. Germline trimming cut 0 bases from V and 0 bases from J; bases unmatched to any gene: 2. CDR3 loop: CASSLAGTVSYNEQFF. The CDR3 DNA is TGTGCCAGCAGCTTAGCCGGGACAGTCTCCTACAATGAGCAGTTCTTC.